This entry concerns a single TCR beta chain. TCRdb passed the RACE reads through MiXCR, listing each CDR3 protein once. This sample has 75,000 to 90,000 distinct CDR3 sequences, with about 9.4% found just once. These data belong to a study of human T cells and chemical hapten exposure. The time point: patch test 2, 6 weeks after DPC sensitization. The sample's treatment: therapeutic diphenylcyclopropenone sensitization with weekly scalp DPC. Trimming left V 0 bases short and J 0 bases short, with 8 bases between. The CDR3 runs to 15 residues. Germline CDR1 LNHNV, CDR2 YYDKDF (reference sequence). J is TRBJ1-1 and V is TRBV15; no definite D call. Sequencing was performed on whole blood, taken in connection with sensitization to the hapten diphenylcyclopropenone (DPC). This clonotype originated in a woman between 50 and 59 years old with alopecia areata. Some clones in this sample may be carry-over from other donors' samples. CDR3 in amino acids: CATSRDRGVNTEAFF. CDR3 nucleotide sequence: TGTGCCACCAGCAGAGATCGGGGAGTGAACACTGAAGCTTTCTTT.